This T cell receptor (beta chain) came from a study of Ad26.COV2.S vaccination and SARS-CoV-2 variants. At the level of the study: Participants got Ad26.COV2.S intramuscularly, once or twice 56 days apart.

Profiling relied on immunoSEQ multiplex PCR, and the TCRdb table lists in-frame clones only, not all of them. The data show about 330,000 clones, with 75% to 90% seen just once and approximately 5.8% held by the top ten. Described treatment: some 20 received Ad26.COV2.S at low or high dose, single or two shots; roughly 5 received placebo; per-sample allocation not given. After the first vaccine or placebo injection, samples were drawn on day 63. The sequence was obtained from a person aged 18 to 59 who received the Ad26.COV2.S COVID-19 vaccine or a placebo. The material sequenced was peripheral blood, taken in a trial of Ad26.COV2.S vaccine versus placebo.

CDR3 nucleotides: TGCGCCAGCAGCTTGGTTGCCGGGCTGAACACTGAAGCTTTCTTT. Translation gives CASSLVAGLNTEAFF. This sequence joins TRBV5-1 and TRBJ1-1; D not resolved. CDR3 length equals 15 residues. Germline V gives CDR1 SGHRS, CDR2 YFSETQ. Trimming took off 0 bases at V and 0 bases at J, with 9 bases between the two ends.